Reported below is one T cell receptor beta chain. Its antigen is unidentified. The data are from a study of vaccination effects on CD4 cells after COVID-19. The wider study: Participants were given two doses of BNT162b2 or mRNA-1273 vaccine. Vaccination followed sampling of two convalescent patients by 16 days and one week respectively.

CDR3 length equals 17 residues. Germline CDR1 is SGDLS and CDR2 is YYNGEE. V shed 0 bases and J shed 4 bases, with 19 bases lying between them. Regarding the study as a whole: Clones induced by infection and by vaccine showed marked clonal contraction late after vaccination. Convalescents' spike-reactive clones after vaccination were mainly made up of new clones that the vaccine induced.

ViraFEST expansion of antigen-specific CD4+ T cells with viral peptide pools preceded sequencing. The culture ran for approximately 10 days, and then CD4+ T cells were isolated. The person acquired a PCR-confirmed SARS-CoV-2 infection between March and December 2020. Only in-frame clones appear in the TCRdb table, and some are missing; sequencing was by immunoSEQ multiplex PCR. The sample has 42,000 or so clones, roughly 75% seen once; the top ten hold just under 30%. The starting material was CD4+ T cells from PBMCs cultured with a peptide pool, obtained before COVID-19 vaccination. The chain has TRBV9 and TRBJ2-5, with D perhaps being TRBD1 or TRBD2 (6 bases each). The TCR sequence derives from a human donor who had a prior SARS-CoV-2 infection. This chain's CDR3 is CASSVDGTRGGGETQYF. CDR3 DNA: TGTGCCAGCAGCGTAGATGGTACTAGAGGGGGAGGAGAGACCCAGTACTTC.